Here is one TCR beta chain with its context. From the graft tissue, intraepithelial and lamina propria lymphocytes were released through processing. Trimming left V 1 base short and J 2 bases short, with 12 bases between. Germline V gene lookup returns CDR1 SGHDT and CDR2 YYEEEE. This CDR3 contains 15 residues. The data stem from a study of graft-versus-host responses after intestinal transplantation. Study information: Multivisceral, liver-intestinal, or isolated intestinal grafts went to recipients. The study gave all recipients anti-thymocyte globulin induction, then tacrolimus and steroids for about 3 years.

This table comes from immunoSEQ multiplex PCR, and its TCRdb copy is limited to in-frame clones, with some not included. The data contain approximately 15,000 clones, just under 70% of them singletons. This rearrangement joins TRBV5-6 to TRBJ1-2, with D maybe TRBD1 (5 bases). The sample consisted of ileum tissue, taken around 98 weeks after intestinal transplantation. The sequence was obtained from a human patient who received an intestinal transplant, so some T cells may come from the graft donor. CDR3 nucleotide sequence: TGTGCCAGCAGCTTGAGGGCAGGGAGGAACTATGGCTACACCTTC. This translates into CASSLRAGRNYGYTF.